Listed below are T cell receptor beta chains from one sample, sequenced in a study of T cell changes during pregnancy in multiple sclerosis. Profiled with immunoSEQ multiplex PCR; TCRdb holds only in-frame clones, not every one. The sample contains around 42,000 clones, around nine tenths of which appear only once. The starting material was peripheral blood, obtained in the first trimester of pregnancy. The receptors were gathered from a female donor in good health, enrolled as a control in a pregnancy study. The CDR3 runs from the conserved cysteine through the conserved F or W. Each record gives: J gene, V gene, D gene, clone size, CDR3 DNA, CDR3 protein. A D gene is named only where the DNA matches it firmly. Rows give clone size only sometimes, using once, few, many, or a class for an expanded clone.

TRBJ1-2,TRBV6-4,NA,NA,TGTGCCAGCAGTGAGGAGTGGGGGGAGAAGGATGGCTACACCTTC,CASSEEWGEKDGYTF
TRBJ1-2,TRBV4-3,NA,NA,TGCGCCAGCAGCCAAGAAAGGACTCGGGGCTACACCTTC,CASSQERTRGYTF
TRBJ2-7,TRBV18,TRBD1,NA,TGTGCCAGCTCCCGGACAGGGACCTACGAGCAGTACTTC,CASSRTGTYEQYF
TRBJ1-1,TRBV11-2,NA,NA,TGTGCCAGCAGCAACGGCCGGGGTAGGGAAGCTTTCTTT,CASSNGRGREAFF
TRBJ1-1,TRBV28,TRBD1,NA,TGTGCCAGCAGTTGGACAGGGGAAGCTTTCTTT,CASSWTGEAFF
TRBJ2-1,TRBV9,TRBD2,NA,TGTGCCAGCAGCGCCCGAGGGACTAGCGGGGGTACTGAGCAGTTCTTC,CASSARGTSGGTEQFF
TRBJ2-5,TRBV7-8,TRBD2,NA,TGTGCCAGCAGCACCCCGGGACTAGCGGGGGGGTACCAAGAGACCCAGTACTTC,CASSTPGLAGGYQETQYF
TRBJ1-1,TRBV19,NA,NA,TGTGCCAGTACCCACGGCTGGGGCGCTACTGAAGCTTTCTTT,CASTHGWGATEAFF
TRBJ2-4,TRBV28,TRBD2,NA,TGTGCCAGCAGCCGACGAGGACTAGCGGGAAGGGCCAAAAACATTCAGTACTTC,CASSRRGLAGRAKNIQYF
TRBJ1-2,TRBV27,NA,NA,TGTGCCAGCAGTTTAAGGACGGGATCTAACTATGGCTACACCTTC,CASSLRTGSNYGYTF
TRBJ2-3,TRBV7-8,NA,NA,TGTGCCAGCAGCTCCGAGGATACGCAGTATTTT,CASSSEDTQYF
TRBJ1-1,TRBV19,NA,few,NA,CASTSVGQGRNTEAFF
TRBJ2-3,TRBV7-3,TRBD1,NA,TGTGCCAGCAGCCCGACAGGGCTCACAGATACGCAGTATTTT,CASSPTGLTDTQYF
TRBJ1-2,TRBV25-1,TRBD1,few,TGTGCCAGCAGTTCACAGGGGGGAGGCTACACCTTC,CASSSQGGGYTF
TRBJ2-7,TRBV6-1,TRBD1,NA,TGTGCCAGCAGCGAGCAGGGGGTGAGGGAGCAGTACTTC,CASSEQGVREQYF
TRBJ1-2,TRBV6-4,TRBD1,NA,TGTGCCAGCAGTGACACCGCGCCGGGCGGTACCAGGGGGCCTTATGGCTACACCTTC,CASSDTAPGGTRGPYGYTF
TRBJ2-7,TRBV6-1,NA,NA,TGTGCCAGCAGTGAAGCGTACGACCCGGGCTACGAGCAGTACTTC,CASSEAYDPGYEQYF
TRBJ2-7,TRBV15,TRBD1,NA,TGTGCCACCAGCAGAGGGGGGACAGGGCCCTACGAGCAGTACTTC,CATSRGGTGPYEQYF
TRBJ2-7,TRBV18,NA,NA,TGTGCCAGCTCCCCTAAACCCGGGACACTCACCTACGAGCAGTACTTC,CASSPKPGTLTYEQYF
TRBJ2-2,TRBV30,TRBD2,NA,TGTGCCTTGAGGGCGAGCGGGGTTAGCGGGGCGAACACCGGGGAGCTGTTTTTT,CALRASGVSGANTGELFF
TRBJ1-2,TRBV7-9,NA,NA,TGTGCCAGCAGGCCGGGCAGGGAGGAGGGCTACACCTTC,CASRPGREEGYTF
TRBJ2-7,TRBV19,TRBD2,NA,TGTGCCAGTAGCAAAGGACTAGCGGGAGGGCCGGGGGAGCAGTACTTC,CASSKGLAGGPGEQYF
TRBJ1-2,TRBV4-1,NA,NA,TGCGCCAGCAGCCAAGGCGACAGGCCTAACTATGGCTACACCTTC,CASSQGDRPNYGYTF
TRBJ2-1,TRBV9,TRBD2,NA,TGTGCCAGCAGCGTAGACACTAGCGAGTACAATGAGCAGTTCTTC,CASSVDTSEYNEQFF
TRBJ2-7,TRBV6-5,TRBD2,NA,TGTGCCAGCACTACCGGGACTAGCAAGCCCTACGAGCAGTACTTC,CASTTGTSKPYEQYF
TRBJ2-1,TRBV29-1,TRBD2,NA,TGCAGCGTTGAAGACGTCCCTAGCGGGGCCTACAATGAGCAGTTCTTC,CSVEDVPSGAYNEQFF
TRBJ1-2,TRBV29-1,NA,few,TGCAGCGTTGAGGCAAGTAACTATGGCTACACCTTC,CSVEASNYGYTF
TRBJ1-2,TRBV14,TRBD1,NA,TGTGCCAGCAGTTCCGGGACAGAGATCTATGGCTACACCTTC,CASSSGTEIYGYTF
TRBJ2-1,TRBV7-6,TRBD2,NA,TGTGCCAGCAGCTCCCGGCTAGCGGGGGGATACAATGAGCAGTTCTTC,CASSSRLAGGYNEQFF
TRBJ2-1,TRBV25-1,TRBD1,NA,TGTGCCAGCAGGAGTTTGGAGGGCAGGGGGCACCACAATGAGCAGTTCTTC,CASRSLEGRGHHNEQFF
TRBJ1-2,TRBV9,TRBD1,NA,TGTGCCAGCAGCGGACACAGGGGGTCGGACGTTTATGGCTACACCTTC,CASSGHRGSDVYGYTF
TRBJ2-7,TRBV21-1,NA,NA,TGTGCCAGCAGCAACGAGACAGGGAGGACCTACGAGCAGTACTTC,CASSNETGRTYEQYF
TRBJ2-1,TRBV6-1,TRBD2,NA,TGTGCCAGCAGTGCTAGCGGGAGTCGTGAGCAGTTCTTC,CASSASGSREQFF
TRBJ2-5,TRBV6-5,NA,NA,TGTGCCAGCAGCTACAATAAGGGAGTTACCGGGGAGACCCAGTACTTC,CASSYNKGVTGETQYF
TRBJ2-7,TRBV28,TRBD2,NA,TGTGCCAGCAGTCCGGGACTAGCTGGCGAGCAGTACTTC,CASSPGLAGEQYF
TRBJ2-1,TRBV4-3,NA,once,TGCGCCAGCAGCCAAGATGCCGGTTTTGAGCAGTTCTTC,CASSQDAGFEQFF
TRBJ1-1,TRBV27,NA,few,TGTGCCAGCAGTTTTAGAGTCATGAACACTGAAGCTTTCTTT,CASSFRVMNTEAFF
TRBJ1-6,TRBV5-1,NA,once,TGCGCCAGCAGCCCAGGGAACTATAATTCACCCCTCCACTTT,CASSPGNYNSPLHF
TRBJ1-2,TRBV4-2,NA,few,TGTGCCAGCAGCCCTCGGACAGCTGCAGGAGACGGCTACACCTTC,CASSPRTAAGDGYTF
TRBJ1-1,TRBV5-1,NA,NA,TGCGCCAGCAGCTTGCACAGGTCCGACACTGAAGCTTTCTTT,CASSLHRSDTEAFF
TRBJ1-1,TRBV5-3,NA,few,TGTGCCAGAAGCTTAGGGGGTCCGAACACTGAAGCTTTCTTT,CARSLGGPNTEAFF
TRBJ1-2,TRBV9,NA,NA,TGTGCCAGCAGCGCCGCCAGGGACTATGGCTACACCTTC,CASSAARDYGYTF
TRBJ2-1,TRBV29-1,NA,NA,TGCAGCGTTGAAGTCAGGTACAATGAGCAGTTCTTC,CSVEVRYNEQFF
TRBJ2-7,TRBV27,NA,NA,TGTGCCAGCAGTTTTCTCCAGGGTTTTTACGAGCAGTACTTC,CASSFLQGFYEQYF
TRBJ1-1,TRBV20-1,NA,NA,TGCAGTGCCTACTCGAACACTGAAGCTTTCTTT,CSAYSNTEAFF
TRBJ2-7,TRBV23-1,NA,once,TGCGCCAGCAGTCCCAGCGCCGGGGCCTACGAGCAGTACTTC,CASSPSAGAYEQYF